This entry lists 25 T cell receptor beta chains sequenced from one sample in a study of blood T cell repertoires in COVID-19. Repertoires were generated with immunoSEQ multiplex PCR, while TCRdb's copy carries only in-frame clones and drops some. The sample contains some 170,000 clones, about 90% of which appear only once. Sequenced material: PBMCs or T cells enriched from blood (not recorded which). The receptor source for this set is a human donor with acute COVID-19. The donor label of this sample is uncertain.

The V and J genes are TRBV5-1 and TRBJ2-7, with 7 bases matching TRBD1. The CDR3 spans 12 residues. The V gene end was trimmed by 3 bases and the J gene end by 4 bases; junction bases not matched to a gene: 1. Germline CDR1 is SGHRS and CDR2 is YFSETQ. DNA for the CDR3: TGCGCCAGCAGCTCGGGACAGTACGAGCAGTACTTC. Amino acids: CASSSGQYEQYF.

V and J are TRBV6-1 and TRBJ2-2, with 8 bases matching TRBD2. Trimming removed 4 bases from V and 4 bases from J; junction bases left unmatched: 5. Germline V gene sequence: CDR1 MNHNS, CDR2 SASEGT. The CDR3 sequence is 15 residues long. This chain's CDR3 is CASSAAGAITGELFF. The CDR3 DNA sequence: TGTGCCAGCAGTGCAGCGGGGGCGATCACCGGGGAGCTGTTTTTT.

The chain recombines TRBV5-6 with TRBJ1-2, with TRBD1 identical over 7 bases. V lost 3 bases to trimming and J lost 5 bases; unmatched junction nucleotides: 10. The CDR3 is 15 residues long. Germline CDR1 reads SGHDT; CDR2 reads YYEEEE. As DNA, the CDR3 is TGTGCCAGCAGCTCCTTCGCACAGGGGAATTATGGCTACACCTTC. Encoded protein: CASSSFAQGNYGYTF.

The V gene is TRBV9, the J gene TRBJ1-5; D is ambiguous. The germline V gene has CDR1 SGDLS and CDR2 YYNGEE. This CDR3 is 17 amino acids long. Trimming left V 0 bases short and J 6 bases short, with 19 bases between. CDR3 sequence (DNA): TGTGCCAGCAGCGTAGCTTCGGCGCTGCCCAGAGGTCAGCCCCAGCATTTT. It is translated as CASSVASALPRGQPQHF.

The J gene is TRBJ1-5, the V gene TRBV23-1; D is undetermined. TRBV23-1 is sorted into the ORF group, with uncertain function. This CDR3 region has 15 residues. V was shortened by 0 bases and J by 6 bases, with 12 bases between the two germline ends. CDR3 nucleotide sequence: TGCGCCAGCAGTCAATCGAAGGATGCGGCTCAGCCCCAGCATTTT. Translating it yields CASSQSKDAAQPQHF.

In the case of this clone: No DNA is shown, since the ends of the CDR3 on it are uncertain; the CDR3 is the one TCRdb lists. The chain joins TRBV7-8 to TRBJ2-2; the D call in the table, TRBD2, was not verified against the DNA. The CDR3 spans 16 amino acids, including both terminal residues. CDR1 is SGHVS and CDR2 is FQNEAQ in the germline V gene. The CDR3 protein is CASSSSGREGTGELFF.

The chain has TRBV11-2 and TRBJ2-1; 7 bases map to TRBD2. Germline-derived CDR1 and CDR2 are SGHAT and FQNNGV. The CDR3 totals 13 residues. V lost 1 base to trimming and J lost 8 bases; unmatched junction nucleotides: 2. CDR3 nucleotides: TGTGCCAGCAGCTTAGCTGGGAGGGATGAGCAGTTCTTC. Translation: CASSLAGRDEQFF. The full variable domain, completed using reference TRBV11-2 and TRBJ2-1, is EAGVAQSPRYKIIEKRQSVAFWCNPISGHATLYWYQQILGQGPKLLIQFQNNGVVDDSQLPKDRFSAERLKGVDSTLKIQPAKLEDSAVYLCASSLAGRDEQFFGPGTRLTVL.

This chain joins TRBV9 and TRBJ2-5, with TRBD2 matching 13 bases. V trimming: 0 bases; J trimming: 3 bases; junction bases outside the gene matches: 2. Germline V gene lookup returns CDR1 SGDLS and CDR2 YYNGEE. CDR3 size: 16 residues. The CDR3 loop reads CASSVGGLAGKETQYF. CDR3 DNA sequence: TGTGCCAGCAGCGTAGGGGGACTAGCGGGGAAAGAGACCCAGTACTTC.

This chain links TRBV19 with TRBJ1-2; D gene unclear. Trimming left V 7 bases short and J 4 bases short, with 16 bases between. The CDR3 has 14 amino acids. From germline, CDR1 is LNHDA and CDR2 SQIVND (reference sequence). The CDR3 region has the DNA TGTGCCAGTAAACCAGGCCGGCAACCCTATGGCTACACCTTC. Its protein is CASKPGRQPYGYTF.

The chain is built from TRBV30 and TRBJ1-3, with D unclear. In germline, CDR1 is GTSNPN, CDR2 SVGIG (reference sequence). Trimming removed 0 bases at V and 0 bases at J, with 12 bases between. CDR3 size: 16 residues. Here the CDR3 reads CAWSVAPPSSGNTIYF. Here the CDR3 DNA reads TGTGCCTGGAGTGTTGCACCCCCGAGCTCTGGAAACACCATATATTTT. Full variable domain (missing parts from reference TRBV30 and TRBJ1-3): SQTIHQWPATLVQPVGSPLSLECTVEGTSNPNLYWYRQAAGRGLQLLFYSVGIGQISSEVPQNLSASRPQDRQFILSSKKLLLSDSGFYLCAWSVAPPSSGNTIYFGEGSWLTVV.

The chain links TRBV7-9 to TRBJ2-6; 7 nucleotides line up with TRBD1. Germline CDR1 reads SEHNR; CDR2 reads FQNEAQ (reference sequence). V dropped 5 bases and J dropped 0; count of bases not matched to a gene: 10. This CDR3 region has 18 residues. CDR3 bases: TGTGCCAGCAGCCCGAATGGACAGGTCAGCTCTGGGGCCAACGTCCTGACTTTC. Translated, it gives CASSPNGQVSSGANVLTF.

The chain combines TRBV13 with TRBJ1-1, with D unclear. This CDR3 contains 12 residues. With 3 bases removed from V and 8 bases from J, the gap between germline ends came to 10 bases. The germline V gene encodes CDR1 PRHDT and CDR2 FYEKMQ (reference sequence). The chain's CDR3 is CASSFLGGEAFF. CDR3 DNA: TGTGCCAGCAGCTTCTTAGGCGGGGAAGCTTTCTTT.

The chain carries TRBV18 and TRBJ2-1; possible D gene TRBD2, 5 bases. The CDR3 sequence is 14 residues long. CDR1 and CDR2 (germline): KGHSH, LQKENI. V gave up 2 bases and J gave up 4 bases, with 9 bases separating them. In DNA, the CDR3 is TGTGCCAGCTCACCAGCTAGCATTTACAATGAGCAGTTCTTC. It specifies CASSPASIYNEQFF.

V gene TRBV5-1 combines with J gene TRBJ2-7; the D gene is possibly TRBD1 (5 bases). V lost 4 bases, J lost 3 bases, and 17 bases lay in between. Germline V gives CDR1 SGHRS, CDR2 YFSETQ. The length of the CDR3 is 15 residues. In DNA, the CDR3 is TGCGCCAGCAGCCCCGGACACCAAGGTCTCTACGAGCAGTACTTC. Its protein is CASSPGHQGLYEQYF.

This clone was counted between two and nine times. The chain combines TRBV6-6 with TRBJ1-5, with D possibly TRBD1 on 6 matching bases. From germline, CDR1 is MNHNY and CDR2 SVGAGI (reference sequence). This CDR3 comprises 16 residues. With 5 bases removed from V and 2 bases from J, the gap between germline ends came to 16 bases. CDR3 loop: CASSNLHRVGNQPQHF. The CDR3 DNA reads TGTGCCAGCAGTAACCTTCACAGGGTTGGCAATCAGCCCCAGCATTTT.

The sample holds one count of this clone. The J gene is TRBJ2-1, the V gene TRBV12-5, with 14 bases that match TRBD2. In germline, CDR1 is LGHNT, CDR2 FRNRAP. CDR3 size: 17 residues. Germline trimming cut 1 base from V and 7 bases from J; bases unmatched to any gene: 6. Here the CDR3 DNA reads TGTGCTAGTGGTTTGGCCCCCCGGACTAGCGGGGGGAATGAGCAGTTCTTC. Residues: CASGLAPRTSGGNEQFF.

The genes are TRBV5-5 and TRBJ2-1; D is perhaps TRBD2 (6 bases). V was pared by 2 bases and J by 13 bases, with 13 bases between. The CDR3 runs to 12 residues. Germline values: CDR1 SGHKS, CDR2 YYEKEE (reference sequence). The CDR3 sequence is CASSLGGRAQFF. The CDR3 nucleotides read TGTGCCAGCAGCTTAGGAGGGCGGGCCCAGTTCTTC.

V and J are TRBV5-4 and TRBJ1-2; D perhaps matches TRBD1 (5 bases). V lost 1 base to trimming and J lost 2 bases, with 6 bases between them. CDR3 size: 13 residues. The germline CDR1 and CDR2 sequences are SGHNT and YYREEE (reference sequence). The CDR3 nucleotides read TGTGCCAGCAGCTTGCCAGGGAACTATGGCTACACCTTC. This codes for CASSLPGNYGYTF.

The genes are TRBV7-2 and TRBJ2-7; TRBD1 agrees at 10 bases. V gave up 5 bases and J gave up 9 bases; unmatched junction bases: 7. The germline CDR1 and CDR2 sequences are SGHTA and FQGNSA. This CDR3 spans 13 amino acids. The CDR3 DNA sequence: TGTGCCAGCAGCCCCGGGACAGGGGAGCGGCAGTACTTC. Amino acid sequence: CASSPGTGERQYF.

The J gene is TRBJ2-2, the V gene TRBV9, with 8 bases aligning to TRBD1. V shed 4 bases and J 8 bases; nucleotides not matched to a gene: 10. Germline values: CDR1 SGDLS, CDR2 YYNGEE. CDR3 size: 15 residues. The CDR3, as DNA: TGTGCCAGCAGCTCACTGGGACAGGCGGCAGGGGAGCTGTTTTTT. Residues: CASSSLGQAAGELFF.

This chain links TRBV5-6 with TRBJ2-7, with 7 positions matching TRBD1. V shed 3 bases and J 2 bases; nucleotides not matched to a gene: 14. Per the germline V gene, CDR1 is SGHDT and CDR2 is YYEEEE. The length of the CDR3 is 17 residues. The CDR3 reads CASSSTGTANTAYEQYF. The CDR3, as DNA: TGTGCCAGCAGCTCAACCGGGACAGCAAATACCGCCTACGAGCAGTACTTC.

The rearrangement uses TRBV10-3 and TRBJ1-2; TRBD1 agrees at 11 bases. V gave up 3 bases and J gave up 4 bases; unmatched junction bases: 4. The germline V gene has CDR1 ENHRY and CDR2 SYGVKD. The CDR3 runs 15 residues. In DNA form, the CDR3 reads TGTGCCATCAGTGATCGGGACAGGGGGACCTATGGCTACACCTTC. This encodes CAISDRDRGTYGYTF.

CDR3 residues: CASSLWRGPSYEQYF. The CDR3 nucleotides are TGCGCCAGCAGCTTGTGGCGGGGACCTTCCTACGAGCAGTACTTC. The genes are TRBV5-1 and TRBJ2-7; D might be TRBD2 (6 bases). This CDR3 region has 15 residues. V was cut by 1 base and J by 1 base, with 12 bases left in between. Germline loops: CDR1 SGHRS, CDR2 YFSETQ.

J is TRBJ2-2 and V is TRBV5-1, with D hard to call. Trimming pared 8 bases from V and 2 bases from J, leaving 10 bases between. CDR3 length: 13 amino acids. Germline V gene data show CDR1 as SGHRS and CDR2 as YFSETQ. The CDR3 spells CASAGANTGELFF. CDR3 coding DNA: TGCGCCAGTGCCGGAGCCAACACCGGGGAGCTGTTTTTT.

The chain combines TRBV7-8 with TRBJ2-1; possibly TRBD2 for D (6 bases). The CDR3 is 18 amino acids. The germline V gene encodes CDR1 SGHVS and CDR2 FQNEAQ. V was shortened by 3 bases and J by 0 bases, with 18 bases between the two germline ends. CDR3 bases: TGTGCCAGCAGCTTCCTGCCGCGGGGCCCGAGCTCCTACAATGAGCAGTTCTTC. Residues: CASSFLPRGPSSYNEQFF.